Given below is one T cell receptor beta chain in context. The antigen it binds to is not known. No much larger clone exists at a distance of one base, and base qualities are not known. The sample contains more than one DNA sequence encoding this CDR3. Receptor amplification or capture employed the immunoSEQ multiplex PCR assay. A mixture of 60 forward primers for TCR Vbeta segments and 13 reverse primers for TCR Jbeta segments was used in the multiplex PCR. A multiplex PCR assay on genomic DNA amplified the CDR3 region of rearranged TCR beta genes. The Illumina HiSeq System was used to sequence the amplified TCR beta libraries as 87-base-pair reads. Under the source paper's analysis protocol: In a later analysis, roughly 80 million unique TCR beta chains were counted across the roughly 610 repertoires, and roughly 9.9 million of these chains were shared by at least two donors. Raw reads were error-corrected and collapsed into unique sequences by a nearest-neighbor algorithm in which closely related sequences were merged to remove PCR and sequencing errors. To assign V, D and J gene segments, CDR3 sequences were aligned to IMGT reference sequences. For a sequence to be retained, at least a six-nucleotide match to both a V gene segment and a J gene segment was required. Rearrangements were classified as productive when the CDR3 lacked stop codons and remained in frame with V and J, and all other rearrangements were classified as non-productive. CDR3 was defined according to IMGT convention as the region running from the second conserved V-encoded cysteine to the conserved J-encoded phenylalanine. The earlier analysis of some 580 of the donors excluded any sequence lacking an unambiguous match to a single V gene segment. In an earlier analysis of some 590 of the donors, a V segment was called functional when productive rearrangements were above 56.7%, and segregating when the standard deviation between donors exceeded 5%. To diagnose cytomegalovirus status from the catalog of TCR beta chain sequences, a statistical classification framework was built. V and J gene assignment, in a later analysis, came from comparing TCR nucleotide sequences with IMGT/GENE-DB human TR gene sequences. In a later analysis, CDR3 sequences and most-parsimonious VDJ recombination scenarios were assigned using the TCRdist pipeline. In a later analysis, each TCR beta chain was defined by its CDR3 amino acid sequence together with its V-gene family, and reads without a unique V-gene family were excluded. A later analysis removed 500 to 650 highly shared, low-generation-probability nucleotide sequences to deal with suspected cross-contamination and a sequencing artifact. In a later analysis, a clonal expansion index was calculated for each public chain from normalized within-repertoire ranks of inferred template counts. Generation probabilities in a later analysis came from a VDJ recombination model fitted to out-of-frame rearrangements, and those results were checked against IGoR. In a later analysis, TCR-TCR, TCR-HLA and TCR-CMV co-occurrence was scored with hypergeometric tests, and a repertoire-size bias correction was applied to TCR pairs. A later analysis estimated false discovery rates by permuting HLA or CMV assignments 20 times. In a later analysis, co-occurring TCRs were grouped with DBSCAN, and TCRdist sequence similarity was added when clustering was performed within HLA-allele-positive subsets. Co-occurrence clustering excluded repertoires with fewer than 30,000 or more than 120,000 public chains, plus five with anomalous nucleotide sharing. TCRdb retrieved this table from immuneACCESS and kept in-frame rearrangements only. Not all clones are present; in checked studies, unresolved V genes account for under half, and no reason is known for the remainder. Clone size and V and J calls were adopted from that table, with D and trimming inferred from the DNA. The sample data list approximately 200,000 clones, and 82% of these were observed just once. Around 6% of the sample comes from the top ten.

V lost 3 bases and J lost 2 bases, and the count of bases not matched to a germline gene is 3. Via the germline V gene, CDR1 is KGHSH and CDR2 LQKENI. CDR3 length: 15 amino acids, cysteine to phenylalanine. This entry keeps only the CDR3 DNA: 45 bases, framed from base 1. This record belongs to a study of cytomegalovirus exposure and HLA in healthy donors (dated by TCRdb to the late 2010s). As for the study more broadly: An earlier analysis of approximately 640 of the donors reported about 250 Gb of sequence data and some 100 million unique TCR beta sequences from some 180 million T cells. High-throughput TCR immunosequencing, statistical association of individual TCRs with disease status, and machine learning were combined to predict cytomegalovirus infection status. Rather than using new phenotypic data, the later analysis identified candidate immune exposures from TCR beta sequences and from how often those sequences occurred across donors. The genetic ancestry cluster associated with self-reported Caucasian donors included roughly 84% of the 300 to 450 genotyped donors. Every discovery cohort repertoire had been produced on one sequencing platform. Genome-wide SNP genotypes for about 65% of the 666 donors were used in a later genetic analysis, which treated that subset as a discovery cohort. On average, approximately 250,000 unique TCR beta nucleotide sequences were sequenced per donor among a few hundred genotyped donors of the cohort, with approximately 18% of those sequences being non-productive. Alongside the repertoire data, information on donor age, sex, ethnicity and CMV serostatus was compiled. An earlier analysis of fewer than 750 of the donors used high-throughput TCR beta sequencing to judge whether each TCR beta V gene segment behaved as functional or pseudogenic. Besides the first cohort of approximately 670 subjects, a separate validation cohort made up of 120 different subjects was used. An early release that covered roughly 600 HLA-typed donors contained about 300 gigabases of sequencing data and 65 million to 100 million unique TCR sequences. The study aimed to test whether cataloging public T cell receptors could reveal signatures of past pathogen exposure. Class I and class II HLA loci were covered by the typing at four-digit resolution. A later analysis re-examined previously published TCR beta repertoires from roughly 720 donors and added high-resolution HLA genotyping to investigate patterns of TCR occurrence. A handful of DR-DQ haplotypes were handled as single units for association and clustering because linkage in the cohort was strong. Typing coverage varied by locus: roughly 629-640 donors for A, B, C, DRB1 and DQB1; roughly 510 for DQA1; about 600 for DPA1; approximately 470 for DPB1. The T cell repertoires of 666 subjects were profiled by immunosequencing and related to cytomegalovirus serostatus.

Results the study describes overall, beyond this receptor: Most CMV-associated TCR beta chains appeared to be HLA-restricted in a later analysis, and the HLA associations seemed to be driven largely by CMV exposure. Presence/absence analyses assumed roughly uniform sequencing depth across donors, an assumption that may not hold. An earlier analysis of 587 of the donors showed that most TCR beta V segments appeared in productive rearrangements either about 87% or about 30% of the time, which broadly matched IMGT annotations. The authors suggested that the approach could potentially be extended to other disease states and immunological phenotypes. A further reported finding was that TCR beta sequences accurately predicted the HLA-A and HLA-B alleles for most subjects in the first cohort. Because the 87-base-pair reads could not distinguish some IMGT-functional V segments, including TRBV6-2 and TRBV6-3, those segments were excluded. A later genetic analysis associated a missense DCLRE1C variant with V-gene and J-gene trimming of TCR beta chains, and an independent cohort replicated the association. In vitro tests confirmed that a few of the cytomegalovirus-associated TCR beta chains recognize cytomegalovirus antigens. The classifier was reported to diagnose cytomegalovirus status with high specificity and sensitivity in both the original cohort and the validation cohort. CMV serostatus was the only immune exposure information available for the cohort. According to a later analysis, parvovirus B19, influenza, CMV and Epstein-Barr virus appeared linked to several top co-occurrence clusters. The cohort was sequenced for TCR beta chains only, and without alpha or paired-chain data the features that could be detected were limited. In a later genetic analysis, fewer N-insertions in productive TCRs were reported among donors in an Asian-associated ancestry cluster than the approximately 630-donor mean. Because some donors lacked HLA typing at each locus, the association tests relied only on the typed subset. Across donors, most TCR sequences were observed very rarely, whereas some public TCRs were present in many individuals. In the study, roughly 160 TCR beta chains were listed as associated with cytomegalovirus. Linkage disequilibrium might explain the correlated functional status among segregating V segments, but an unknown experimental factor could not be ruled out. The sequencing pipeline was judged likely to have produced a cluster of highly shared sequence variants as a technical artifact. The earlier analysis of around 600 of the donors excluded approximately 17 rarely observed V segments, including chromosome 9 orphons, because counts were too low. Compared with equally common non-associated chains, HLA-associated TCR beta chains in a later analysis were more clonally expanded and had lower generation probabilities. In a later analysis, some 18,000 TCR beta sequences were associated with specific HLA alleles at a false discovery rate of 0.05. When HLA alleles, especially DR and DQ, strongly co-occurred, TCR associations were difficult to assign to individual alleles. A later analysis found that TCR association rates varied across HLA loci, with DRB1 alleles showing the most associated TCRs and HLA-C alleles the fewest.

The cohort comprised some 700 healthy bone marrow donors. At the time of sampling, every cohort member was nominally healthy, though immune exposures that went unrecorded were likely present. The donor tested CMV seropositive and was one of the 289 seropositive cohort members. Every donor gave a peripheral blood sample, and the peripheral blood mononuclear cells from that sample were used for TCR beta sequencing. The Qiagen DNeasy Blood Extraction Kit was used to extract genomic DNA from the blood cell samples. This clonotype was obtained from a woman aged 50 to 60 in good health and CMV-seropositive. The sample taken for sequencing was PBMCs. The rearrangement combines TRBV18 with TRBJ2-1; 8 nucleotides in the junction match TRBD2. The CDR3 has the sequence CASSPLAGTYNEQFF. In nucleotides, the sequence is TGTGCCAGCTCACCCCTAGCGGGTACCTACAATGAGCAGTTCTTC.